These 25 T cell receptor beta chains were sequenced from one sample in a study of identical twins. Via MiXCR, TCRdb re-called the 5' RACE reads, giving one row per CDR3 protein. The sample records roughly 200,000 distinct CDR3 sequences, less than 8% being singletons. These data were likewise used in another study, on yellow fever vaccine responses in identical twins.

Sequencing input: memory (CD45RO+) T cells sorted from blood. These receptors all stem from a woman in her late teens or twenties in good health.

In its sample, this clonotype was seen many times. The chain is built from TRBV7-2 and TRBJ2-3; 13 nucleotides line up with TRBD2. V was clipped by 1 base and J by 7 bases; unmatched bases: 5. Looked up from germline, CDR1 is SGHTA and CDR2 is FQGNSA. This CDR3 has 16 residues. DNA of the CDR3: TGTGCCAGCAGCTTAGTAGGACTAGCGGGAGTAAATACGCAGTATTTT. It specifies CASSLVGLAGVNTQYF. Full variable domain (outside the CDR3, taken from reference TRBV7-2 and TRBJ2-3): GAGVSQSPSNKVTEKGKDVELRCDPISGHTALYWYRQSLGQGLEFLIYFQGNSAPDKSGLPSDRFSAERTGGSVSTLTIQRTQQEDSAVYLCASSLVGLAGVNTQYFGPGTRLTVL.

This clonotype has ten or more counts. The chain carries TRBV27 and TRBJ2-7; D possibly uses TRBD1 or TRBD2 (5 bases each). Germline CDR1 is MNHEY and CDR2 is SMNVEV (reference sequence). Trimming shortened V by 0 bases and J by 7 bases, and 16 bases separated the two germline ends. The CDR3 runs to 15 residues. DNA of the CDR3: TGTGCCAGCAGTTTATCGGTGGGTGGGGGTTTTGAGCAGTACTTC. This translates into CASSLSVGGGFEQYF.

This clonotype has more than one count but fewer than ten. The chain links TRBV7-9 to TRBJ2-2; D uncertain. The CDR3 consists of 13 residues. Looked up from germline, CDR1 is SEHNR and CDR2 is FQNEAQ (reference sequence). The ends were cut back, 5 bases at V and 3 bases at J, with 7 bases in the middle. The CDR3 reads CASSTLDTGELFF. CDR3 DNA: TGTGCCAGCAGCACCCTTGACACCGGGGAGCTGTTTTTT.

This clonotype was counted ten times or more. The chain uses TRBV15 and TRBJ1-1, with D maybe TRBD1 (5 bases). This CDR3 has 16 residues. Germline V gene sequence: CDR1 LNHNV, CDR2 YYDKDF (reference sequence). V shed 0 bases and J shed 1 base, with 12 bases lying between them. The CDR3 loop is CATSRDWRGTNTEAFF. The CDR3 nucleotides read TGTGCCACCAGCAGAGATTGGCGGGGGACGAACACTGAAGCTTTCTTT.

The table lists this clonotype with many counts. This chain's CDR3 is CASSQVPGLAGTYEQYF. Written as DNA, the CDR3 is TGTGCCAGCAGCCAAGTACCGGGACTAGCGGGAACCTACGAGCAGTACTTC. The genes are TRBV4-2 and TRBJ2-7, with 13 bases aligning to TRBD2. The CDR3 sequence is 17 residues long. The trim removed 1 base at V and 2 bases at J, leaving 5 bases unmatched. Germline loops: CDR1 LGHNA, CDR2 YNFKEQ.

The CDR3 nucleotides are TGCTTTGCTAGAGATTTGGGAGTTCGCTACAATGAGCAGTTCTTC. Translated: CFARDLGVRYNEQFF. V is TRBV20-1 and J is TRBJ2-1; D is possibly TRBD2 (5 bases). The CDR3 runs to 15 residues. Per germline, CDR1 DFQATT and CDR2 SNEGSKA (reference sequence).

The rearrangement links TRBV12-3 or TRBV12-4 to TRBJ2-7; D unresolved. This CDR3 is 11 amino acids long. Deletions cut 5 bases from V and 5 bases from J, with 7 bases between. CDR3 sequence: CASSLMNEQYF. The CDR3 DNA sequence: TGTGCCAGCAGTCTGATGAACGAGCAGTACTTC.

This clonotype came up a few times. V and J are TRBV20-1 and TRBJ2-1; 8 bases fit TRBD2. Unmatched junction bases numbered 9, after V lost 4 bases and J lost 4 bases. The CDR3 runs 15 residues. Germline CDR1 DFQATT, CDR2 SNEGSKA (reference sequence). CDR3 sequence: CSAISGAVSYNEQFF. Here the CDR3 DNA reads TGCAGTGCTATTAGCGGGGCTGTAAGTTACAATGAGCAGTTCTTC.

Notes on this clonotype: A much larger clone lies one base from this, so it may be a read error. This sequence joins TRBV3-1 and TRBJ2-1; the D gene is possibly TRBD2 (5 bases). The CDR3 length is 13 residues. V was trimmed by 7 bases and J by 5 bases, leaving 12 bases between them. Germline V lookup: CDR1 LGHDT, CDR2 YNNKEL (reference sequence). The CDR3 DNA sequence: TGTGCCAGCAAGAACCGGGGTGACAATGAGCAGTTCTTC. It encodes CASKNRGDNEQFF.

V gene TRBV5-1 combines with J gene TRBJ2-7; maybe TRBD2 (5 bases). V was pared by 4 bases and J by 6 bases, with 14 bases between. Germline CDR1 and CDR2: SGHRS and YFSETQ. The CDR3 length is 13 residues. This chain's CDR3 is CASSGDAAGEQYF. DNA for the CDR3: TGCGCCAGCAGCGGAGACGCCGCGGGCGAGCAGTACTTC.

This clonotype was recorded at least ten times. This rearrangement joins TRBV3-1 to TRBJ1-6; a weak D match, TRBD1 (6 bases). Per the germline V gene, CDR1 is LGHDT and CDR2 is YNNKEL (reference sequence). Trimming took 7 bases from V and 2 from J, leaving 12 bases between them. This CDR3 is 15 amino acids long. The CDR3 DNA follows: TGTGCCAGCACCGCCGGGACAACCTATAATTCACCCCTCCACTTT. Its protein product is CASTAGTTYNSPLHF.

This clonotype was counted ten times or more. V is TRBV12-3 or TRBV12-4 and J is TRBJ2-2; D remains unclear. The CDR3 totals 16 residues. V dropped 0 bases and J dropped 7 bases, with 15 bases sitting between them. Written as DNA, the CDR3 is TGTGCCAGCAGTTTAGCCGGCGGAGCCCCTGGCGGGGAGCTGTTTTTT. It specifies CASSLAGGAPGGELFF.

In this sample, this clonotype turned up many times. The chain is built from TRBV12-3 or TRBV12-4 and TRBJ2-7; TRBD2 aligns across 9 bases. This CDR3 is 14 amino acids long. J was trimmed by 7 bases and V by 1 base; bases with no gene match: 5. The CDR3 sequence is CASSLGLAGKEQYF. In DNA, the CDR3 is TGTGCCAGCAGTTTAGGGCTAGCGGGAAAGGAGCAGTACTTC.

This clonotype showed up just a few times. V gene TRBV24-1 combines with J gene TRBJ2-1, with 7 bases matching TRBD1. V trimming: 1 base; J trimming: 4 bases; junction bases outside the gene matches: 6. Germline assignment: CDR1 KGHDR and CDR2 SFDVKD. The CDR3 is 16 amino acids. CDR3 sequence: CATSDFRTGDYNEQFF. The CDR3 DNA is TGTGCCACCAGTGATTTCCGTACAGGGGATTACAATGAGCAGTTCTTC.

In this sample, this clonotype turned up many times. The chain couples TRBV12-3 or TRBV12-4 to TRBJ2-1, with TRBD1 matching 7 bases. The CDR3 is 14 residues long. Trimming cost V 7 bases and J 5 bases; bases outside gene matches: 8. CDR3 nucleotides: TGTGCCAGCAATCCGGGACAGAGCAACAATGAGCAGTTCTTC. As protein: CASNPGQSNNEQFF.

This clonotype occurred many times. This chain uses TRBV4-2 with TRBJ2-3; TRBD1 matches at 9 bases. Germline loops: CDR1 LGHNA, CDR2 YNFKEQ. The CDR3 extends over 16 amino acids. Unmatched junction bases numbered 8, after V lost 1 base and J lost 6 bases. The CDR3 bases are TGTGCCAGCAGCCAAGGGGCCGGACAGGGGCATGATACGCAGTATTTT. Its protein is CASSQGAGQGHDTQYF.

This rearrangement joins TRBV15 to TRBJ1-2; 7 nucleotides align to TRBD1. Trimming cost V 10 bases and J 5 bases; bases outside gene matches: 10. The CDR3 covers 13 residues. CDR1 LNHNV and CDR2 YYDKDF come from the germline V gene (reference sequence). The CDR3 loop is CASSTGDSYGYTF. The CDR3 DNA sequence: TGTGCCAGCAGTACTGGGGACAGTTATGGCTACACCTTC. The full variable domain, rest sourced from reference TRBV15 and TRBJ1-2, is DAMVIQNPRYQVTQFGKPVTLSCSQTLNHNVMYWYQQKSSQAPKLLFHYYDKDFNNEADTPDNFQSRRPNTSFCFLDIRSPGLGDTAMYLCASSTGDSYGYTFGSGTRLTVV.

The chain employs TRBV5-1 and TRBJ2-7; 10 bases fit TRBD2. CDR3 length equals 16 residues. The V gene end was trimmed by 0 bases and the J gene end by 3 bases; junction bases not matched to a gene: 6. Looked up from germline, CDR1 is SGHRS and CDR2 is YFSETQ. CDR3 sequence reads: CASSLEASGGSYEQYF. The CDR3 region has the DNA TGCGCCAGCAGCTTGGAGGCTAGCGGGGGAAGCTACGAGCAGTACTTC.

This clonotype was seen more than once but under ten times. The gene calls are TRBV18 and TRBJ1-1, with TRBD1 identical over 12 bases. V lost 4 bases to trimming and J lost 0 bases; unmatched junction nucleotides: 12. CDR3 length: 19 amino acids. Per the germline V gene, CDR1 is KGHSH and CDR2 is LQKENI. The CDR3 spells CASSRRRGQGADLNTEAFF. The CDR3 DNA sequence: TGTGCCAGCTCACGACGTAGGGGACAGGGGGCCGATTTGAACACTGAAGCTTTCTTT.

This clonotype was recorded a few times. This CDR3 reads CATSRGREPAGELFF. The DNA for the CDR3 is TGTGCCACCAGCAGAGGGAGGGAACCGGCCGGGGAGCTGTTTTTT. The V and J genes are TRBV15 and TRBJ2-2, with a possible D match to TRBD2 (6 bases). Germline-derived CDR1 and CDR2 are LNHNV and YYDKDF (reference sequence). The V end was cut by 1 base, the J end by 6 bases, with 12 bases between. The CDR3 loop spans 15 amino acids.

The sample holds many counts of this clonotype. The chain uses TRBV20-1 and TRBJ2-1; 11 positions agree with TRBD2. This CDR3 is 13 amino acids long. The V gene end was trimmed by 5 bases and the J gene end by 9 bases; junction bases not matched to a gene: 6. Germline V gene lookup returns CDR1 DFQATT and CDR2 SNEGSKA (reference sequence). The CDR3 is CSALAGGPSEQFF. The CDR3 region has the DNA TGCAGTGCTCTAGCGGGGGGCCCAAGTGAGCAGTTCTTC.

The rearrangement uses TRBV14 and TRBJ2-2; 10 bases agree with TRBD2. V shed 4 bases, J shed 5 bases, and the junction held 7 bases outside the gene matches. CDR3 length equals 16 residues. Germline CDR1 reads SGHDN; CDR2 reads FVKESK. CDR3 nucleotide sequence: TGTGCCAGCAGCCTTCTAGCGGGAGTATTTACCGGGGAGCTGTTTTTT. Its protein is CASSLLAGVFTGELFF.

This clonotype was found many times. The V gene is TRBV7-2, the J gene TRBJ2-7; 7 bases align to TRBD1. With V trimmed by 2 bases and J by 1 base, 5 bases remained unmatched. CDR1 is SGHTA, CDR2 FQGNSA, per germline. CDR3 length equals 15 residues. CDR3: CASSLRRQGSYEQYF. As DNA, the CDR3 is TGTGCCAGCAGCTTAAGGCGACAGGGATCCTACGAGCAGTACTTC.

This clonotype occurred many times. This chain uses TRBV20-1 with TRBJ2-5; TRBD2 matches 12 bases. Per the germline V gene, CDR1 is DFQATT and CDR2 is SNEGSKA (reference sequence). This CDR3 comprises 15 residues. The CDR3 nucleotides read TGCAGACATCTAGCGGGGGGGCTGTACCAAGAGACCCAGTACTTC. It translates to CRHLAGGLYQETQYF.

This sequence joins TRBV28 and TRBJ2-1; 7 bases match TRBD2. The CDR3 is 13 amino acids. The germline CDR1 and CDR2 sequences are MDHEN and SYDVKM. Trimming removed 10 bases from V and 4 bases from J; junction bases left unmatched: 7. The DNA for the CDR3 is TGTGCCACCGGCGGGGGTAGATACAATGAGCAGTTCTTC. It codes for CATGGGRYNEQFF.